This T cell receptor beta chain was identified in a study of blood T cell repertoires in COVID-19. Sequencing was performed with immunoSEQ multiplex PCR; in TCRdb, only in-frame clones are kept and a portion is missing. The repertoire includes roughly 110,000 clones, roughly four fifths of them detected once, and 14% sits in the top ten. The CDR3 length is 15 residues. Trimming cost V 1 base and J 3 bases, with 12 bases left between them. Germline lookup yields CDR1 SGHRS and CDR2 YFSETQ. The sequenced material came from peripheral blood. The chain joins TRBV5-1 to TRBJ2-3; a possible D gene is TRBD1 (7 bases). The source of this sequence is a woman aged 55-69 years with acute or convalescent COVID-19. CDR3 loop: CASSLSRGTTDTQYF. CDR3 bases: TGCGCCAGCAGCTTGTCCAGGGGGACTACAGATACGCAGTATTTT.